The rows below give T cell receptor beta chains drawn from one sample of a study of blood T cell repertoires in COVID-19. TCRdb's copy holds only in-frame clones and misses some; the assay was immunoSEQ multiplex PCR. This table holds tens of thousands of clones, more than 75% found once. The sequencing input was peripheral blood. Source of these receptors: a human donor in a cohort sampled during active COVID-19. CDR3s include the opening cysteine and the closing phenylalanine or tryptophan. The D gene is left open where the match is weak. Clone size is not always given. Where it is, it says once, few, many or a class for expanded clones.

- 11 - TRBJ2-3 TRBV7-9 CASEATDTQYF TGTGCCAGCGAGGCTACAGATACGCAGTATTTT
- 16 - TRBJ2-3 TRBV7-9 CASSFAGLTSTDTQYF TGTGCCAGCAGCTTCGCGGGACTTACTAGCACAGATACGCAGTATTTT
once 15 TRBD2 TRBJ2-3 TRBV10-3 CAISGAGVSTDTQYF TGTGCCATCAGTGGCGCGGGGGTGAGCACAGATACGCAGTATTTT
- 14 TRBD1 TRBJ2-7 TRBV6-1 CASSEGTGIREQYF TGTGCCAGCAGTGAAGGGACAGGGATTCGGGAGCAGTACTTC
- 13 TRBD2 TRBJ2-7 TRBV9 CASSVGLAGEQYF TGTGCCAGCAGCGTTGGACTAGCGGGAGAGCAGTACTTC
once 15 TRBD1 TRBJ1-1 TRBV19 CASTDGGTASTEAFF TGTGCCAGTACCGACGGCGGGACAGCCTCCACTGAAGCTTTCTTT
- 15 - TRBJ2-6 TRBV19 CASSRTSSGANVLTF TGTGCCAGTAGTAGAACCAGCTCTGGGGCCAACGTCCTGACTTTC
once 13 TRBD2 TRBJ2-1 TRBV29-1 CSARGLFSNEQFF TGCAGCGCCCGGGGACTATTCTCCAATGAGCAGTTCTTC
- 16 TRBD2 TRBJ2-1 TRBV15 CATSRGGTSVYNEQFF TGTGCCACCAGCAGAGGCGGGACTAGCGTCTACAATGAGCAGTTCTTC
- 15 - TRBJ1-4 TRBV18 CASSPGQGISEKLFF TGTGCCAGCTCACCCGGACAAGGGATTAGTGAAAAACTGTTTTTT
- 12 - TRBJ1-1 TRBV11-2 CASSLAYAVAFF TGTGCCAGCAGCTTAGCTTACGCGGTGGCTTTCTTT
- 16 - TRBJ2-6 TRBV7-3 CASSLRALSGANVLTF TGTGCCAGCAGCCTTAGAGCCCTCTCTGGGGCCAACGTCCTGACTTTC
once 15 TRBD1 TRBJ1-6 TRBV19 CASSYRGSYNSPLHF TGTGCCAGTAGCTACAGGGGCTCCTATAATTCACCCCTCCACTTT
once 15 TRBD1 TRBJ2-7 TRBV7-2 CASSAPDRVAYEQYF TGTGCCAGCAGCGCACCGGACAGGGTAGCCTACGAGCAGTACTTC
- 13 - TRBJ2-1 TRBV7-7 CASSSLGQNEQFF TGTGCCAGCAGCTCCTTGGGGCAGAATGAGCAGTTCTTC
- 12 - TRBJ2-1 TRBV18 CASSPISNEQFF TGTGCCAGCTCACCTATATCGAATGAGCAGTTCTTC
once 14 - TRBJ1-1 TRBV18 CASSPSGQQPEAFF TGTGCCAGCTCACCATCAGGACAGCAGCCTGAAGCTTTCTTT
- 13 - TRBJ1-1 TRBV3-1/TRBV3-2 CASSQGGPLEAFF TGTGCCAGCAGCCAAGGAGGGCCCCTTGAAGCTTTCTTT
- 16 TRBD1 TRBJ2-1 TRBV9 CASSMRQGSSYNEQFF TGTGCCAGCAGCATGCGACAGGGTAGCTCCTACAATGAGCAGTTCTTC
- 14 - TRBJ1-1 TRBV9 CASSPGGSGTEAFF TGTGCCAGCAGCCCGGGAGGTTCGGGCACTGAAGCTTTCTTT
once 12 TRBD2 TRBJ2-1 TRBV11-3 CASSPSGDEQFF TGTGCCAGCAGCCCTAGCGGGGATGAGCAGTTCTTC
once 15 - TRBJ2-2 TRBV27 CASSFGGRHTGELFF TGTGCCAGCAGTTTCGGGGGTAGGCACACCGGGGAGCTGTTTTTT